A single sample is the source of the 18 T cell receptor beta chains below, sequenced in a study of cytotoxic CD8 clonotypes in ibrutinib-treated CLL. Sequencing was performed with immunoSEQ multiplex PCR; in TCRdb, only in-frame clones are kept and a portion is missing. The table lists roughly 150,000 clones, more than 75% of them singletons. The sequences come from PBMCs, collected after 12 months of ibrutinib treatment. Source of these receptors: a human donor with chronic lymphocytic leukemia.

V gene TRBV9 combines with J gene TRBJ2-1; D is perhaps TRBD2 (6 bases). Trimming shortened V by 3 bases and J by 4 bases, and 11 bases separated the two germline ends. The CDR3 sequence is 14 residues long. Germline lookup yields CDR1 SGDLS and CDR2 YYNGEE. The CDR3 loop reads CASSASSAYNEQFF. The CDR3 bases are TGTGCCAGCAGCGCCTCTAGCGCTTACAATGAGCAGTTCTTC.

J is TRBJ1-5 and V is TRBV19, with TRBD1 matching over 8 bases. The CDR3 contains 15 residues. Germline CDR1 reads LNHDA; CDR2 reads SQIVND (reference sequence). The ends lost 4 bases at V and 2 bases at J; junction bases unmatched: 4. The CDR3 here is CASSTSRGRNQPQHF. DNA for the CDR3: TGTGCCAGTAGTACGAGCAGGGGGCGCAATCAGCCCCAGCATTTT. The whole variable domain, remainder taken from reference TRBV19 and TRBJ1-5, is DGGITQSPKYLFRKEGQNVTLSCEQNLNHDAMYWYRQDPGQGLRLIYYSQIVNDFQKGDIAEGYSVSREKKESFPLTVTSAQKNPTAFYLCASSTSRGRNQPQHFGDGTRLSIL.

V gene TRBV30 combines with J gene TRBJ2-7; 13 positions agree with TRBD2. CDR1 and CDR2 from the germline V gene are GTSNPN and SVGIG (reference sequence). The J segment lost 5 bases and the V segment lost 0 bases, leaving 16 bases of the junction unmatched. The CDR3 covers 19 residues. The CDR3 here is CAWSVTSGGASQMGNEQYF. CDR3 sequence (DNA): TGTGCCTGGAGTGTCACTAGCGGGGGGGCCTCCCAAATGGGGAACGAGCAGTACTTC.

The chain combines TRBV29-1 with TRBJ1-2, with no clear D. Germline V lookup: CDR1 SQVTM, CDR2 ANQGSEA. V was pared by 2 bases and J by 4 bases, with 20 bases between. This CDR3 has 16 residues. The CDR3 region has the DNA TGCAGCGTTGAATTCGGCGAACCTCCCAATATCTATGGCTACACCTTC. Translating gives CSVEFGEPPNIYGYTF.

The chain employs TRBV5-1 and TRBJ2-3; 10 bases line up with TRBD1. V lost 5 bases, J lost 2 bases, and 8 bases stayed unmatched. Per the germline V gene, CDR1 is SGHRS and CDR2 is YFSETQ. This CDR3 has 16 amino acids. DNA of the CDR3: TGCGCCAGCAGAAGGGACAGGGGCTACCTCACAGATACGCAGTATTTT. Translating it yields CASRRDRGYLTDTQYF.

This clone has only a few counts. The chain employs TRBV7-9 and TRBJ1-2, with D perhaps matching TRBD1 (6 bases). V lost 4 bases to trimming and J lost 7 bases, with 16 bases between them. The germline V gene encodes CDR1 SEHNR and CDR2 FQNEAQ (reference sequence). The CDR3 spans 14 residues. The CDR3 protein is CASSWGPPTSGYTF. CDR3 bases: TGTGCCAGCAGCTGGGGGCCTCCCACTTCTGGCTACACCTTC. Filled out from reference TRBV7-9 and TRBJ1-2, the complete variable domain reads DTGVSQNPRHKITKRGQNVTFRCDPISEHNRLYWYRQTLGQGPEFLTYFQNEAQLEKSRLLSDRFSAERPKGSFSTLEIQRTEQGDSAMYLCASSWGPPTSGYTFGSGTRLTVV.

This clone was counted only a few times. This sequence joins TRBV7-2 and TRBJ1-3; D gene ambiguous. Deletions cut 5 bases from V and 1 base from J, with 9 bases between. This CDR3 comprises 14 residues. The germline CDR1 and CDR2 sequences are SGHTA and FQGNSA. In DNA form, the CDR3 reads TGTGCCAGCAGCACTACAACTTCTGGAAACACCATATATTTT. It yields the protein CASSTTTSGNTIYF.

This chain connects TRBV7-6 to TRBJ2-1, with TRBD2 matching 10 bases. The CDR3 spans 12 residues. From germline, CDR1 is SGHVS and CDR2 FNYEAQ. CDR3 loop: CASGRSRNEQFF. The CDR3 region has the DNA TGTGCTAGCGGGAGGTCCCGGAATGAGCAGTTCTTC.

V and J are TRBV4-1 and TRBJ1-1, with 7 bases lining up with TRBD1. Germline V gene sequence: CDR1 MGHRA, CDR2 YSYEKL. J was trimmed by 0 bases and V by 4 bases; bases with no gene match: 5. This CDR3 has 15 amino acids. CDR3 sequence (DNA): TGCGCCAGCAGCCTAGACAGGGACATGAACACTGAAGCTTTCTTT. Translating it yields CASSLDRDMNTEAFF.

This clone was counted a few times. V is TRBV7-9 and J is TRBJ2-1; 12 nucleotides match TRBD2. Germline CDR1 is SEHNR and CDR2 is FQNEAQ (reference sequence). J gave up 4 bases and V 7 bases, and 2 bases lay outside the gene matches. CDR3 length: 14 residues. For the CDR3, the DNA is TGTGCCAGCAACCTAGCGGGAGGGTACAATGAGCAGTTCTTC. This gives the protein CASNLAGGYNEQFF.

The chain joins TRBV7-2 to TRBJ2-1; D is ambiguous. Germline V lookup: CDR1 SGHTA, CDR2 FQGNSA. V was shortened by 6 bases and J by 9 bases, with 12 bases between the two germline ends. The CDR3 has 12 residues. CDR3 nucleotide sequence: TGTGCCAGCAGACCAGACTTATCTGAGCAGTTCTTC. Translated, it gives CASRPDLSEQFF.

The chain recombines TRBV7-2 with TRBJ2-6, with 8 bases identical to TRBD2. CDR1 is SGHTA, CDR2 FQGNSA, per germline. This CDR3 is built from 15 residues. V lost 4 bases and J lost 6; bases outside the gene matches: 5. The CDR3 DNA follows: TGTGCCAGCAGCTCCTGGGGACTAGTGGCCAACGTCCTGACTTTC. This encodes CASSSWGLVANVLTF.

This clone has a handful of counts. The rearrangement joins TRBV5-1 to TRBJ2-4, with TRBD1 identical over 12 bases. The CDR3 is 17 residues long. Trimming at V came to 4 bases and at J to 8 bases, leaving 13 bases not matched to a gene. Germline CDR1 reads SGHRS; CDR2 reads YFSETQ. CDR3 amino acids: CASSGGTGGVWGDIQYF. The CDR3, as DNA: TGCGCCAGCAGCGGCGGGACAGGGGGCGTCTGGGGAGACATTCAGTACTTC.

The chain is built from TRBV5-4 and TRBJ2-2; D is perhaps TRBD1 (6 bases). The CDR3 has 14 amino acids. V lost 4 bases and J lost 6, with 13 bases in between. Germline V gene sequence: CDR1 SGHNT, CDR2 YYREEE (reference sequence). CDR3 DNA sequence: TGTGCCAGCAGCGCACAGGGAGCAGCCGGGGAGCTGTTTTTT. Translation: CASSAQGAAGELFF.

This rearrangement joins TRBV10-3 to TRBJ1-1, with a tentative D call TRBD1 (5 bases). The CDR3 runs to 15 residues. Trimming stripped 8 bases from V and 0 bases from J, with 16 bases between. Germline CDR1 ENHRY, CDR2 SYGVKD. CDR3 nucleotide sequence: TGTGCCATCGCCCCACAGGCGGCCCTGAACACTGAAGCTTTCTTT. It specifies CAIAPQAALNTEAFF.

The chain uses TRBV7-2 and TRBJ2-2; D unclear. This CDR3 is built from 13 residues. Looked up from germline, CDR1 is SGHTA and CDR2 is FQGNSA. Trimming cost V 4 bases and J 6 bases, with 9 bases left between them. The CDR3 reads CASSSVVSGELFF. The DNA of the CDR3 is TGTGCCAGCAGCTCCGTAGTATCCGGGGAGCTGTTTTTT.

This clone was detected a few times. The rearrangement links TRBV10-3 to TRBJ2-1; D remains ambiguous. Trimming left V 5 bases short and J 5 bases short, with 7 bases between. The germline gives CDR1 ENHRY, CDR2 SYGVKD. The CDR3 length is 12 residues. DNA of the CDR3: TGTGCCATCAGTACAGAGAACAATGAGCAGTTCTTC. This codes for CAISTENNEQFF.

V and J are TRBV10-3 and TRBJ2-5, with D possibly matching TRBD2 (6 bases). Trimming removed 11 bases at V and 5 bases at J, with 15 bases between. CDR3 length equals 12 residues. The V gene's germline CDR1 is ENHRY and CDR2 SYGVKD. The CDR3 loop is CAAGTPGETQYF. The CDR3 DNA reads TGTGCCGCCGGGACTCCGGGGGAGACCCAGTACTTC.